This T cell receptor (beta chain) was obtained from a study of identical twins. TCRdb redid the calling of the 5' RACE reads with MiXCR, one entry per CDR3 protein. The data hold a few hundred thousand distinct CDR3 sequences, with roughly 24% observed a single time. Of note for this clonotype: Antigen unknown.

Findings and caveats of the study: Fewer insertions characterized abundant cord blood beta clonotypes, whereas memory repertoires showed none.

The same data also contributed to another study, on T cells expressing NK-cell markers.

Specimen: CD4+ T cells sorted from blood. This clonotype was obtained from a woman aged 18 to 35 in good health.

In DNA form, the CDR3 reads TGTGCCAGCAGTTTAGGGGGGAAGCAAAAACTGTTTTTT. Its protein product is CASSLGGKQKLFF. The rearrangement uses TRBV12-3 or TRBV12-4 and TRBJ1-4; maybe TRBD1 (5 bases). This CDR3 has 13 residues. Trimming left V 1 base short and J 9 bases short, with 9 bases between.